One sample yielded the 4 T cell receptor beta chains listed below, sequenced in a study of blood T cell repertoires in COVID-19. Assay: immunoSEQ multiplex PCR; the TCRdb copy retains only in-frame clones and omits some. This table holds a few hundred thousand clones, approximately 90% found once. The sample taken for sequencing was PBMCs or T cells enriched from blood (not recorded which). These receptor sequences come from a man aged 25-40 years who had recovered from COVID-19.

The chain joins TRBV5-5 to TRBJ1-2, with D perhaps TRBD1 (5 bases). This CDR3 is built from 14 residues. Trimming removed 0 bases from V and 6 bases from J, with 12 bases in between. The germline gives CDR1 SGHKS, CDR2 YYEKEE (reference sequence). The CDR3 nucleotides are TGTGCCAGCAGCTTGGCAGGGCGGAGTAATGGCTACACCTTC. Residues: CASSLAGRSNGYTF.

The CDR3 spells CASSLFKTPSSYNEQFF. CDR3 bases: TGTGCCAGCAGCTTATTTAAGACTCCGAGCTCCTACAATGAGCAGTTCTTC. This chain joins TRBV11-2 and TRBJ2-1, with unresolved D. The germline gives CDR1 SGHAT, CDR2 FQNNGV. Trimming left V 2 bases short and J 0 bases short, with 14 bases between. CDR3 length: 17 amino acids. The whole variable domain, filled in from reference TRBV11-2 and TRBJ2-1, reads EAGVAQSPRYKIIEKRQSVAFWCNPISGHATLYWYQQILGQGPKLLIQFQNNGVVDDSQLPKDRFSAERLKGVDSTLKIQPAKLEDSAVYLCASSLFKTPSSYNEQFFGPGTRLTVL.

This chain links TRBV2 with TRBJ2-1; D unclear. Germline assignment: CDR1 SNHLY and CDR2 FYNNEI. V was shortened by 5 bases and J by 0 bases, with 8 bases between the two germline ends. The CDR3 runs 14 residues. Written as DNA, the CDR3 is TGTGCCAGCAGTCGAGCTATCTCCTACAATGAGCAGTTCTTC. Its translation is CASSRAISYNEQFF. The variable domain in full, with the rest retrieved from reference TRBV2 and TRBJ2-1, is EPEVTQTPSHQVTQMGQEVILRCVPISNHLYFYWYRQILGQKVEFLVSFYNNEISEKSEIFDDQFSVERPDGSNFTLKIRSTKLEDSAMYFCASSRAISYNEQFFGPGTRLTVL.

The genes are TRBV11-2 and TRBJ1-2; 7 bases line up with TRBD1. The junction had 2 bases not matched to a gene; V was cut back by 0 bases and J by 7 bases. This CDR3 is built from 13 residues. In germline, CDR1 is SGHAT, CDR2 FQNNGV. The CDR3 DNA reads TGTGCCAGCAGCTTAGACGGACAGGCTGGCTACACCTTC. It encodes CASSLDGQAGYTF.